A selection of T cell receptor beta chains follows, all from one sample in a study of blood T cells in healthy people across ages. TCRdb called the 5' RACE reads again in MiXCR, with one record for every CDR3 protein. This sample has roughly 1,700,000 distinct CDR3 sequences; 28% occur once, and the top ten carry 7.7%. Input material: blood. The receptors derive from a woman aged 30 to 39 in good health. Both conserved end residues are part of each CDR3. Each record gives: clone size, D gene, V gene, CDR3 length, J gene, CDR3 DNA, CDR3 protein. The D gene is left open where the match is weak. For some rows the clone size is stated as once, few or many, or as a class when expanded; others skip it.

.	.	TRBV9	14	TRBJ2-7	TGTGCCAGCAGCGGACAGGTTAGCTCTTACGAGCAGTACTTC	CASSGQVSSYEQYF
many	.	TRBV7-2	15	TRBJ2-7	TGTGCCAGCAGCTTAGATCGGCACGTTGCCTACGAGCAGTACTTC	CASSLDRHVAYEQYF
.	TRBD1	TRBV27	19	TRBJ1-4	TGTGCCAGCAGGCTGCCGGGACAGGGGAAGGTAACAACTAATGAAAAACTGTTTTTT	CASRLPGQGKVTTNEKLFF
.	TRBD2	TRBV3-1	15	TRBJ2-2	TGTGCCAGCAGCCATTCTGGACTAGGAGGCGGGGAGCTGTTTTTT	CASSHSGLGGGELFF
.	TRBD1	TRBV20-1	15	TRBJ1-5	TGCAGTGCTAGAGGGGGACAGGGGTTCAATCAGCCCCAGCATTTT	CSARGGQGFNQPQHF
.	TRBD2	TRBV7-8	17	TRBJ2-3	TGTGCCAGCAGATTTAGGGGATCGGGACTAGGCACAGATACGCAGTATTTT	CASRFRGSGLGTDTQYF
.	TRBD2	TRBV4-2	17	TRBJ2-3	TGTGCCAGCAGCCAAGTGGCGGGGGGGCTGAGCACAGATACGCAGTATTTT	CASSQVAGGLSTDTQYF
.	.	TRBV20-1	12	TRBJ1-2	TGCAGTGCTCCCCGACAGGACTATGGCTACACCTTC	CSAPRQDYGYTF
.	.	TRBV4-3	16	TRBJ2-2	TGCGCCAGCAGCCAAGAAGACGAGGGAAACACCGGGGAGCTGTTTTTT	CASSQEDEGNTGELFF
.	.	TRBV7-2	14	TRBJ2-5	TGTGCCAGCAGCTTAGACCGGGACATTAGTTCCCAGTACTTC	CASSLDRDISSQYF
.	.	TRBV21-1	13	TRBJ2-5	TGTGCCAGTCAAGCGGACTATAAAGAGACCCAGTACTTC	CASQADYKETQYF
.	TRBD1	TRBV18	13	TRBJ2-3	TGTGCCAGCTCGGGGACAGAGGGGGATACGCAGTATTTT	CASSGTEGDTQYF